This T cell receptor beta chain was found in a study of molecular identifiers for immune sequencing clone quantification. This clonotype was counted a few times. Previously described methods with listed TCR primers produced the bulk TCR libraries. Each CDR3 protein is one row after TCRdb ran MiXCR on the PCR reads. The sample carries about 500,000 distinct CDR3 sequences, 25% recorded once. The TCR sequence derives from a human donor in good health. Some libraries in this study had Jurkat cell RNA spiked in. Material: naive CD8+ T cells from blood, with Jurkat cell RNA spiked in. Described subset: FACS-sorted CD8+CD4-CCR7+CD45RA+ naive T cells.

The CDR3 region is CASKPSGRGGTDTQYF. Written as DNA, the CDR3 is TGTGCCAGCAAGCCCTCGGGCAGGGGAGGGACAGATACGCAGTATTTT. The V call is TRBV24-1, the J call TRBJ2-3, with D possibly being TRBD2 (7 bases). Trimming pared 11 bases from V and 3 bases from J, leaving 23 bases between. CDR1 and CDR2 (germline): KGHDR, SFDVKD. The CDR3 has 16 amino acids.